Listed below are T cell receptor beta chains from one sample, sequenced in a study of molecular identifiers for immune sequencing clone quantification. TCRdb itself ran the PCR reads through MiXCR, one entry per CDR3 protein. The data show around 54,000 distinct CDR3 sequences, 20% to 25% seen once. Sequenced material: naive CD8+ T cells from blood, with Jurkat cell RNA spiked in. The receptors originated from a human donor in good health. Some libraries in this study had Jurkat cell RNA spiked in. Each CDR3 is given without its conserved first and last residue. Fields, in order: CDR3 protein, J gene, V gene.

CDR3aa: SARTPGQGQETQY
j_gene: TRBJ2-5
v_gene: TRBV20-1

CDR3aa: ASSPPGANYGYT
j_gene: TRBJ1-2
v_gene: TRBV4-1

CDR3aa: ASSYRVRANTEAF
j_gene: TRBJ1-1
v_gene: TRBV6-2/TRBV6-3

CDR3aa: ASRHSTDTQY
j_gene: TRBJ2-3
v_gene: TRBV12-3/TRBV12-4

CDR3aa: ASSLFGTGITGELF
j_gene: TRBJ2-2
v_gene: TRBV27

CDR3aa: SATAGGKHLQRDTQY
j_gene: TRBJ2-3
v_gene: TRBV20-1

CDR3aa: ASSHGQAYEQY
j_gene: TRBJ2-7
v_gene: TRBV4-2

CDR3aa: ASRQDLVLTGAF
j_gene: -
v_gene: TRBV4-1

CDR3aa: ASSLVGGSETQY
j_gene: TRBJ2-5
v_gene: TRBV7-2

CDR3aa: AWSPDGGANVLT
j_gene: TRBJ2-6
v_gene: TRBV30

CDR3aa: ASNPNSGTGDVSSYNEQF
j_gene: TRBJ2-1
v_gene: TRBV12-3/TRBV12-4

CDR3aa: ASSVVSAGGSTDTQY
j_gene: TRBJ2-3
v_gene: TRBV9

CDR3aa: ASSSPGEKQETQY
j_gene: TRBJ2-5
v_gene: TRBV7-9

CDR3aa: AWSVLEGVGYT
j_gene: TRBJ1-2
v_gene: TRBV30

CDR3aa: ASTRRRYSYNEQF
j_gene: TRBJ2-1
v_gene: TRBV21-1